These 14 T cell receptor beta chains originate from one sample sequenced in a study of cytomegalovirus exposure and HLA in healthy donors. The PCR ran on 60 Vbeta and 13 Jbeta primers. Libraries were prepared by immunoSEQ multiplex PCR; TCRdb keeps only in-frame clonotypes and omits some of them. The listing contains over 75,000 clones. Sequencing input: PBMCs. The receptors here all came from a man aged 50 to 59 in good health and CMV-seronegative.

The V and J genes are TRBV5-1 and TRBJ2-3; D might be TRBD2 (6 bases). V was trimmed by 4 bases and J by 0 bases, leaving 9 bases between them. Germline V CDR1 and CDR2: SGHRS, YFSETQ. CDR3 length equals 14 residues. The CDR3 here is CASSLGLSTDTQYF. The CDR3 bases are TGCGCCAGCAGCCTGGGACTGAGCACAGATACGCAGTATTTT.

The chain employs TRBV15 and TRBJ1-2, with 10 bases identical to TRBD1. Unmatched junction bases numbered 8, after V lost 9 bases and J lost 7 bases. The CDR3 is made up of 13 amino acids. CDR1 LNHNV and CDR2 YYDKDF come from the germline V gene (reference sequence). The CDR3 region has the DNA TGTGCCACGCGGGGGGGACAGGGGAGTGGCTACACCTTC. Protein: CATRGGQGSGYTF.

The genes are TRBV28 and TRBJ1-1, with 9 bases fitting TRBD1. Germline V gives CDR1 MDHEN, CDR2 SYDVKM. With V trimmed by 6 bases and J by 1 base, 6 bases remained unmatched. The CDR3 runs 15 residues. The CDR3 bases are TGTGCCAGCAGCCCAGGGACAGGGTGGAACACTGAAGCTTTCTTT. Translated: CASSPGTGWNTEAFF.

The chain is built from TRBV2 and TRBJ1-5, with a possible D match to TRBD1 (5 bases). Per germline, CDR1 SNHLY and CDR2 FYNNEI. Trimming cost V 5 bases and J 3 bases, with 14 bases left between them. This CDR3 comprises 15 residues. CDR3 loop: CASSFLQGFNQPQHF. The CDR3 DNA sequence: TGTGCCAGCAGTTTCCTGCAGGGTTTCAATCAGCCCCAGCATTTT.

The rearrangement joins TRBV7-2 to TRBJ1-3; TRBD1 might be the D (6 bases). CDR3 length equals 17 residues. Germline V gene sequence: CDR1 SGHTA, CDR2 FQGNSA. Trimming took off 1 base at V and 0 bases at J, with 13 bases between the two ends. This chain's CDR3 is CASSLEEWGPSGNTIYF. The CDR3 DNA reads as TGTGCCAGCAGCTTAGAAGAGTGGGGGCCCTCTGGAAACACCATATATTTT.

The V and J genes are TRBV5-1 and TRBJ2-1, with D tentatively TRBD1 (7 bases). The ends were cut back, 0 bases at V and 8 bases at J, with 12 bases in the middle. There are 14 residues in the CDR3. Germline lookup yields CDR1 SGHRS and CDR2 YFSETQ. The CDR3 DNA reads TGCGCCAGCAGCTTGGCCAGGGGGGCGGATGAGCAGTTCTTC. It codes for CASSLARGADEQFF.

The chain combines TRBV7-2 with TRBJ2-5; 12 bases align to TRBD2. The germline V gene has CDR1 SGHTA and CDR2 FQGNSA. V gave up 3 bases and J gave up 9 bases; unmatched junction bases: 5. The CDR3 has 14 amino acids. The CDR3 coding sequence is TGTGCCAGCAGCTTTCCTAGCGGGGGGGGGCCCCAGTACTTC. Residues: CASSFPSGGGPQYF.

The chain employs TRBV9 and TRBJ2-3, with D tentatively TRBD2 (6 bases). CDR1 is SGDLS and CDR2 is YYNGEE in the germline V gene. There are 15 residues in the CDR3. The germline V and J ends were trimmed by 4 bases and 0 bases, with 12 bases remaining between them. The CDR3 loop is CASSPGTYSTDTQYF. CDR3 in DNA: TGTGCCAGCAGCCCCGGGACTTATAGCACAGATACGCAGTATTTT.

The CDR3 here is CASSYGMNTEAFF. The CDR3 DNA follows: TGTGCCAGCAGTTACGGCATGAACACTGAAGCTTTCTTT. This chain uses TRBV6-5 with TRBJ1-1; D is undetermined. CDR1 and CDR2 from the germline V gene are MNHEY and SVGAGI. V lost 2 bases to trimming and J lost 0 bases, with 4 bases between them. The CDR3 sequence is 13 residues long.

V and J are TRBV7-6 and TRBJ1-6; 7 bases are shared with TRBD1. CDR1 SGHVS and CDR2 FNYEAQ come from the germline V gene. The CDR3 sequence is 14 residues long. J was trimmed by 8 bases and V by 2 bases; bases with no gene match: 3. CDR3 in amino acids: CASSLTTGYSPLHF. For the CDR3, the DNA is TGTGCCAGCAGCTTAACGACAGGGTATTCACCCCTCCACTTT.

The chain is built from TRBV11-3 and TRBJ1-1, with 7 nucleotides matching TRBD1. The J segment lost 6 bases and the V segment lost 4 bases, leaving 8 bases of the junction unmatched. The CDR3 extends over 14 amino acids. Germline V gene lookup returns CDR1 SGHNT and CDR2 YENEEA. The chain's CDR3 is CASSSTGTAAEAFF. CDR3 DNA: TGTGCCAGCAGCTCGACAGGGACGGCGGCTGAAGCTTTCTTT.

The CDR3 spells CASSLGDRDQETQYF. DNA of the CDR3: TGTGCCAGCAGTTTAGGGGACAGGGACCAAGAGACCCAGTACTTC. The J gene is TRBJ2-5, the V gene TRBV27; the match to TRBD1 covers 9 bases. Germline values: CDR1 MNHEY, CDR2 SMNVEV (reference sequence). This CDR3 is built from 15 residues. J lost 0 bases, V lost 2 bases, and 1 base had no gene match.

This chain's CDR3 is CAIRETGSDGYTF. Here the CDR3 DNA reads TGTGCCATCAGAGAGACAGGGTCTGACGGCTACACCTTC. J is TRBJ1-2 and V is TRBV10-3; 7 positions match TRBD1. The CDR3 consists of 13 residues. Germline values: CDR1 ENHRY, CDR2 SYGVKD. The V and J ends lost 6 bases and 8 bases, in that order; junction bases with no gene match: 9.

The chain carries TRBV4-2 and TRBJ1-2, with TRBD1 identical over 9 bases. The trim removed 3 bases at V and 2 bases at J, leaving 4 bases unmatched. The germline V gene encodes CDR1 LGHNA and CDR2 YNFKEQ. CDR3 length: 15 residues. CDR3 residues: CASSHGQGINYGYTF. DNA of the CDR3: TGTGCCAGCAGCCACGGACAGGGGATCAACTATGGCTACACCTTC.